The clone carrying this T cell receptor beta chain was detected a few times. Its antigen remains unknown. This may be a read error, as it is one base from a much larger clone. TCR alpha and beta CDR3 regions were amplified from RNA using iRepertoire nested multiplex PCR. Input was about 85-400 ng of tissue mRNA or PBMC total RNA. Via MiXCR, TCRdb re-called the multiplex PCR reads, giving one row per CDR3 protein. The table lists about 140,000 distinct CDR3 sequences, 30% to 40% of them singletons. The sample is drawn from a study of glioma-infiltrating T cells. Study-level findings and limits: Tissue-blood divergence was below expectation in non-neoplastic patients, above in gliomas. Only very few CDR3 sequences appeared in both tissue and blood.

Between the trimmed V and J ends, which lost 5 bases and 4 bases, there was a span of 2 bases. Per germline, CDR1 SGHAT and CDR2 FQNNGV. The CDR3 has 10 amino acids. The sequenced material came from glioma tissue, nonneoplastic brain tissue, or PBMCs (not recorded which). This TCR came from a human donor with low-grade glioma or glioblastoma, undergoing nonglioma brain surgery, or in good health (not recorded which). The V call is TRBV11-2, the J call TRBJ2-5; D call uncertain. CDR3 DNA: TGTGCCAGCAGCCCAGAGACCCAGTACTTC. Residues: CASSPETQYF.